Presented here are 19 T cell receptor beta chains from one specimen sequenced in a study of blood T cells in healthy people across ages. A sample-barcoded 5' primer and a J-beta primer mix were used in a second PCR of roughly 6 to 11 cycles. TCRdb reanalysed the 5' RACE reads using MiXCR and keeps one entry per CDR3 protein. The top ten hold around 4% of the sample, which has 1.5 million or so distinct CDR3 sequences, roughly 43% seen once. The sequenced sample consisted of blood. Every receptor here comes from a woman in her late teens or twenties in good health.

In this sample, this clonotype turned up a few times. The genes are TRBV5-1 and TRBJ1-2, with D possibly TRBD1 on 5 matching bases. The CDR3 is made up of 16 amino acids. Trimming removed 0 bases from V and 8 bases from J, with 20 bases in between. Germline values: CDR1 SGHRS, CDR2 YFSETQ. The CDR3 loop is CASSLDTGASSRGYTF. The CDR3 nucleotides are TGCGCCAGCAGCTTGGACACAGGAGCCTCTTCCCGCGGCTACACCTTC.

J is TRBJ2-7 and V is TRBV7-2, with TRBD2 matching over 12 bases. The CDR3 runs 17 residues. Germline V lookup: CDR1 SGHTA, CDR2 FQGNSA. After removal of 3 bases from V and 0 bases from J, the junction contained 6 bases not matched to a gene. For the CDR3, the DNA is TGTGCCAGCAGCTTGGTAAAACTAGCGGGAGGCTCCTACGAGCAGTACTTC. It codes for CASSLVKLAGGSYEQYF.

The DNA for the CDR3 is TGTGCCAGCAAAATGACTAGCGGGAGCCACAATGAGCAGTTCTTC. This gives the protein CASKMTSGSHNEQFF. The chain combines TRBV27 with TRBJ2-1; 12 positions match TRBD2. The junction had 6 bases not matched to a gene; V was cut back by 7 bases and J by 5 bases. The CDR3 loop spans 15 amino acids. CDR1 is MNHEY, CDR2 SMNVEV, per germline (reference sequence).

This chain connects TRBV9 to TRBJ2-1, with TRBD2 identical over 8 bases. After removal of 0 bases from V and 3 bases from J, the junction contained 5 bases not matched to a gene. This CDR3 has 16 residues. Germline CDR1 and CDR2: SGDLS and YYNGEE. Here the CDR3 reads CASSVGWSGGYNEQFF. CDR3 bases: TGTGCCAGCAGCGTAGGGTGGAGCGGGGGCTACAATGAGCAGTTCTTC.

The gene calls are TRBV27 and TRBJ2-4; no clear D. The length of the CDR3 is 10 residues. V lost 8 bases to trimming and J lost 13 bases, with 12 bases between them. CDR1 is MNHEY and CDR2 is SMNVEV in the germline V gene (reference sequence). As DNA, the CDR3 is TGTGCCAGCCTTTTACCAGAGCAGTACTTC. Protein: CASLLPEQYF.

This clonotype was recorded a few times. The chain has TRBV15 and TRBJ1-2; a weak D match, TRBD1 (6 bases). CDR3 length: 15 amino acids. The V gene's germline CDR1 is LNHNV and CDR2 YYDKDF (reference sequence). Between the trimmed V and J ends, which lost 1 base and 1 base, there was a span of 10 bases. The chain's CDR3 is CATSRGRGLNYGYTF. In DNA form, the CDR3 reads TGTGCCACCAGCAGAGGCAGGGGACTTAACTATGGCTACACCTTC. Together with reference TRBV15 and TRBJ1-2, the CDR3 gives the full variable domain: DAMVIQNPRYQVTQFGKPVTLSCSQTLNHNVMYWYQQKSSQAPKLLFHYYDKDFNNEADTPDNFQSRRPNTSFCFLDIRSPGLGDTAMYLCATSRGRGLNYGYTFGSGTRLTVV.

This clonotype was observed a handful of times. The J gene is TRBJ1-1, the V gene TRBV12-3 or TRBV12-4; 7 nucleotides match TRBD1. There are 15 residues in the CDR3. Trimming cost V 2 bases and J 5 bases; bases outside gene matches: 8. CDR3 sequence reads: CASSLSHRGKTEAFF. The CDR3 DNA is TGTGCCAGCAGTTTATCTCACAGGGGAAAAACTGAAGCTTTCTTT.

This CDR3 is CASSTTGQGAEQYF. CDR3 in DNA: TGTGCCAGCTCAACAACGGGACAGGGAGCCGAGCAGTACTTC. The rearrangement links TRBV18 to TRBJ2-5, with 9 bases matching TRBD1. The closer fit of TRBJ2-7 to the DNA end suggests the J call may be wrong. This CDR3 has 14 amino acids. Germline CDR1 is KGHSH and CDR2 is LQKENI.

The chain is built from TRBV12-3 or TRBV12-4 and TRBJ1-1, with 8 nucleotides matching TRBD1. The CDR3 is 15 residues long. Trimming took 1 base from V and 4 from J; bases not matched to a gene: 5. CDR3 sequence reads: CASSLGTGKLTEAFF. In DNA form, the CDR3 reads TGTGCCAGCAGTTTAGGGACAGGGAAGCTCACTGAAGCTTTCTTT.

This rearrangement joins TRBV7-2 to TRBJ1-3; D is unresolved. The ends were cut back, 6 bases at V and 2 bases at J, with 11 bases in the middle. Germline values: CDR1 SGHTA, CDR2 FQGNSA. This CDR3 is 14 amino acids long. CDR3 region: CASRRSGTGNTIYF. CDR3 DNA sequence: TGTGCCAGCAGAAGGAGTGGAACTGGAAACACCATATATTTT.

CDR3 in amino acids: CSARAEGYSGNQPQHF. The CDR3 DNA reads TGCAGTGCTAGAGCCGAGGGGTATAGCGGCAATCAGCCCCAGCATTTT. The chain carries TRBV20-1 and TRBJ1-5; weak D call: TRBD1 (5 bases). V was clipped by 1 base and J by 2 bases, with 15 bases between them. The CDR3 extends over 16 amino acids. CDR1 and CDR2 from the germline V gene are DFQATT and SNEGSKA (reference sequence).

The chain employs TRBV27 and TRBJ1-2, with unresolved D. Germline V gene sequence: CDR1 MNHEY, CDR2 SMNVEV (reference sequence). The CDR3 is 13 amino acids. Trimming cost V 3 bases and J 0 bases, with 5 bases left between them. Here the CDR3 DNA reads TGTGCCAGCAGTTTTGAACCTAACTATGGCTACACCTTC. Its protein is CASSFEPNYGYTF.

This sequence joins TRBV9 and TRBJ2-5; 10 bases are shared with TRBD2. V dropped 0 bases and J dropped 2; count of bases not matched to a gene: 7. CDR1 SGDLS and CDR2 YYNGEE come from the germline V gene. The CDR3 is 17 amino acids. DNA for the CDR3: TGTGCCAGCAGCGTAGGGGGGACTAGCGCACCTCAAGAGACCCAGTACTTC. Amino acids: CASSVGGTSAPQETQYF.

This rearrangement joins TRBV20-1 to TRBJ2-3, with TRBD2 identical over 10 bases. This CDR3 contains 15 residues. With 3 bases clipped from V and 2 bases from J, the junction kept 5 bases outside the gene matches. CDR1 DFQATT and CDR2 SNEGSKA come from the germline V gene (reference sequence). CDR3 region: CSARSLAGVTDTQYF. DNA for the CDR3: TGCAGTGCTAGGTCTCTAGCGGGGGTCACAGATACGCAGTATTTT.

Written as DNA, the CDR3 is TGCAGTGCTAGTAAAGGCCATAGCAATCAGCCCCAGCATTTT. Translated: CSASKGHSNQPQHF. The chain couples TRBV20-1 to TRBJ1-5; D gene uncertain. Germline V lookup: CDR1 DFQATT, CDR2 SNEGSKA (reference sequence). This CDR3 contains 14 residues. V was shortened by 3 bases and J by 0 bases, with 9 bases between the two germline ends.

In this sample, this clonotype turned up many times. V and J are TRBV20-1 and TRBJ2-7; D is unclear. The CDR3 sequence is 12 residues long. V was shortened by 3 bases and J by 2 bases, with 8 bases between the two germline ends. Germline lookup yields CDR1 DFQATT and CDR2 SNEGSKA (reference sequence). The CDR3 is CSASIGPYEQYF. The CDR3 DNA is TGCAGTGCTAGTATAGGGCCCTACGAGCAGTACTTC.

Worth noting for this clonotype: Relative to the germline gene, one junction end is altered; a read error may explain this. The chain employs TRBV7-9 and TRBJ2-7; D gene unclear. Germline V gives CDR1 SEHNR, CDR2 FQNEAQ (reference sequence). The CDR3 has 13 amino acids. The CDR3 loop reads CAGSLELPHEQYF. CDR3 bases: TGTGCCGGCAGCTTAGAATTGCCCCACGAGCAGTACTTC.

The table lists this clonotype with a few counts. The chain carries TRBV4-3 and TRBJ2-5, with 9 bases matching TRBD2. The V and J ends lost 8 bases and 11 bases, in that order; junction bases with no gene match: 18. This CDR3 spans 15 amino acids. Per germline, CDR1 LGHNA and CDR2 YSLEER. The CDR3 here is CASSQKREVYNEQYF. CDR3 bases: TGCGCCAGCTCACAGAAGCGGGAGGTCTACAATGAGCAGTACTTC.

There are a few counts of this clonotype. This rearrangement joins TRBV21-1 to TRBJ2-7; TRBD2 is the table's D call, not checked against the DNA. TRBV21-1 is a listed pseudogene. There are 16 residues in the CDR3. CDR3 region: CASSKRKGHGDYEQYF. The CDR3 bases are TGTGCCAGCAGCAAAAGAAAGGGCCACGGTGACTACGAGCAGTACTTC.